This TCR beta chain emerged from a study of tumor-infiltrating lymphocytes in primary liver carcinoma. Study-level background: Stage T1-T3 N0M0 tumors measured 4.2 to 10 cm at most. Sample yields, roughly 3.5 to 7.13 million productive TCRbeta reads, were similar across the tissue types.

V dropped 5 bases and J dropped 5; count of bases not matched to a gene: 4. This CDR3 comprises 15 residues. Looked up from germline, CDR1 is SGHAT and CDR2 is FQDESV (reference sequence). A constant-region primer primed TCR beta cDNA synthesis from 450 to 550 ng of total RNA. TCR beta libraries came from three nested multiplex PCR rounds using slightly modified ARM-PCR. TRBV1-TRBV30 forward primers and a C-beta reverse primer were used in the first two PCR rounds, which each ran for approximately 11 cycles. TCRdb processed the multiplex PCR reads anew with MiXCR; each CDR3 protein has one entry. The sample lists tens of thousands of distinct CDR3 sequences; 70% to 85% were seen once. Starting material for RNA and DNA co-extraction consisted of about 19-32 mg of unsorted bulk tissue.

The chain employs TRBV11-1 and TRBJ2-1; TRBD2 aligns across 12 bases. This sequence originates from a man in his forties or fifties with primary liver carcinoma and hepatitis B virus infection. Sequenced input: liver tumor tissue from sampling region 5. Subset given: tumor region T5, tumor centre. The CDR3 loop is CASSLGLAGHNEQFF. The CDR3 bases are TGTGCCAGCAGCCTTGGACTAGCGGGGCACAATGAGCAGTTCTTC.